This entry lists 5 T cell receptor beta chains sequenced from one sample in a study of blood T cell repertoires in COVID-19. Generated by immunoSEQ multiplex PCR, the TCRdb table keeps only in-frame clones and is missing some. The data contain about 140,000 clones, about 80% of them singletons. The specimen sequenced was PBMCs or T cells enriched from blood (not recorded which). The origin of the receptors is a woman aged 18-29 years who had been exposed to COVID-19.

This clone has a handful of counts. In DNA, the CDR3 is TGTGCCAGCAGTGTGCAACAGGGGGCAACGGGAGCTTTCTTT. It specifies CASSVQQGATGAFF. V usage is TRBV25-1 and J usage is TRBJ1-1, with 9 bases that match TRBD1. The CDR3 is made up of 14 amino acids. With V trimmed by 4 bases and J by 10 bases, 10 bases remained unmatched. The germline V gene has CDR1 MGHDK and CDR2 SYGVNS.

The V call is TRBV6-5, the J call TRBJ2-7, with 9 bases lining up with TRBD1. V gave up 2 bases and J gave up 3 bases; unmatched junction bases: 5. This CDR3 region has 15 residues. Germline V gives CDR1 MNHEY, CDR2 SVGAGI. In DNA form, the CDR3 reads TGTGCCAGCAGTTACGCAGGGACAGGGTACTACGAGCAGTACTTC. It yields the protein CASSYAGTGYYEQYF.

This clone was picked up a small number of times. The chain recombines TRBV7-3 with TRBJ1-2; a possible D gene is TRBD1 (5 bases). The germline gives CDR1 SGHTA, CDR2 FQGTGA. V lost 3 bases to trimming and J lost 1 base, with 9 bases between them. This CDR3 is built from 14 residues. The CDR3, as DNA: TGTGCCAGCAGCTTTCGACAGATTAACTATGGCTACACCTTC. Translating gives CASSFRQINYGYTF.

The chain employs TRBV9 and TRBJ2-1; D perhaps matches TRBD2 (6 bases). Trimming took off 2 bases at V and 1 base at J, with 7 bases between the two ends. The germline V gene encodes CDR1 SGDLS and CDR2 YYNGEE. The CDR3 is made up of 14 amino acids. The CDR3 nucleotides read TGTGCCAGCAGCGTGACTAGTTCCTACAATGAGCAGTTCTTC. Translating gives CASSVTSSYNEQFF.

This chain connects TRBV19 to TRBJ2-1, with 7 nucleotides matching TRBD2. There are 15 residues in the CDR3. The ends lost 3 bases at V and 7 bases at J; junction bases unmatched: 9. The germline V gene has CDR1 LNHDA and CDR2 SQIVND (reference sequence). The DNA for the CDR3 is TGTGCCAGTAGTATTATCACCGGGACTATAAATGAGCAGTTCTTC. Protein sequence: CASSIITGTINEQFF.